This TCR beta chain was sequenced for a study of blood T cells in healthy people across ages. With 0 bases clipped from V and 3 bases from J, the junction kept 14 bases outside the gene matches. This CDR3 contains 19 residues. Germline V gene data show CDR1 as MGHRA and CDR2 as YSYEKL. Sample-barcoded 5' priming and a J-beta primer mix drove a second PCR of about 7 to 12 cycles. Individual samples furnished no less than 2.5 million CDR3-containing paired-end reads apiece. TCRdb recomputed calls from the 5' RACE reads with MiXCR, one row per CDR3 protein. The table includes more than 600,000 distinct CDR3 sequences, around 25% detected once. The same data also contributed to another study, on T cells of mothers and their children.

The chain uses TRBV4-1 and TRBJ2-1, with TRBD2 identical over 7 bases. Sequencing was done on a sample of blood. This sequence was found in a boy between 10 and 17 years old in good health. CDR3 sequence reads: CASSQDLILAAKNYNEQFF. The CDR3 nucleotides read TGCGCCAGCAGCCAAGATCTGATCCTAGCGGCAAAAAACTACAATGAGCAGTTCTTC.